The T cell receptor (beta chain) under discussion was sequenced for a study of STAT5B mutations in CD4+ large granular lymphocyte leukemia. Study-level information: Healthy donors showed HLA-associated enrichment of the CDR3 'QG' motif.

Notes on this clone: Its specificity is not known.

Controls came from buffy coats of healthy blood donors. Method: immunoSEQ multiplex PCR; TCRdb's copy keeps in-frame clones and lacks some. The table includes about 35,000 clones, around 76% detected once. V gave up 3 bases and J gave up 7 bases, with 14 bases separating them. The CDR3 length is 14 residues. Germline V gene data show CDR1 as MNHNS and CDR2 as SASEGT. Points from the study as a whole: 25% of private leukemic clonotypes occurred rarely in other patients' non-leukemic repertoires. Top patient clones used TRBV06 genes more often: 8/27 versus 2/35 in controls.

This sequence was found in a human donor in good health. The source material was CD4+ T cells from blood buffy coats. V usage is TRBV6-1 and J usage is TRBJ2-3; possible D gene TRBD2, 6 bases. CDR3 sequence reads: CASSEGWGGNTQYF. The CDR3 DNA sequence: TGTGCCAGCAGTGAGGGTTGGGGAGGAAATACGCAGTATTTT.